This TCR beta chain is from a study of T-cell memory formation after mild COVID-19. About the research overall: For the most part, TCR clusters were specific to one donor. General study results and limits: Mainly CM and EM harbored the contracting CD4+ clones; mainly EMRA harbored the CD8+ ones. Memory sampled before infection contained some responding clones, suggesting cross-reactive memory joined.

5'RACE primed at constant segments yielded TCR alpha and TCR beta cDNA libraries bearing sample barcodes and UMIs. TCRdb redid the calling of the 5' RACE reads with MiXCR, one entry per CDR3 protein. The sample includes over 150,000 distinct CDR3 sequences, 15% to 20% of them seen just once. In its sample, this clonotype was seen many times. Antigen: not known. This clonotype was obtained from a man aged 18-30 years who had mild COVID-19 (a few samples of this study predate the infection). Cell type and time point are not known. The specimen sequenced was PBMCs or a T cell subset sorted from them (not recorded which).

The CDR3 DNA reads TGTGCCAGCAGTGATTTGGGACTAGCGGCTAGAGCCAAAAACATTCAGTACTTC. It specifies CASSDLGLAARAKNIQYF. The chain carries TRBV2 and TRBJ2-4; TRBD2 agrees at 11 bases. Germline-derived CDR1 and CDR2 are SNHLY and FYNNEI. The CDR3 extends over 18 amino acids. After removal of 3 bases from V and 0 bases from J, the junction contained 7 bases not matched to a gene. Together with reference TRBV2 and TRBJ2-4, the CDR3 gives the full variable domain: EPEVTQTPSHQVTQMGQEVILRCVPISNHLYFYWYRQILGQKVEFLVSFYNNEISEKSEIFDDQFSVERPDGSNFTLKIRSTKLEDSAMYFCASSDLGLAARAKNIQYFGAGTRLSVL.